These 22 T cell receptor beta chains came from one sample sequenced in a study of PD-1 blockade in classical Hodgkin lymphoma. Clones were sequenced by immunoSEQ multiplex PCR, and TCRdb holds only the in-frame ones, with some missing. The sample consists of 15,000 to 20,000 clones, approximately 84% of them appearing once. This sample's time point: newly diagnosed, previously untreated cHL patient sample. Sequencing input: peripheral blood mononuclear cells (PBMCs). These receptors all come from a human donor with classical Hodgkin lymphoma.

This clone appeared once. The rearrangement uses TRBV19 and TRBJ2-1; TRBD2 matches 7 bases. The CDR3 is 15 amino acids. Germline trimming cut 10 bases from V and 5 bases from J; bases unmatched to any gene: 14. The germline V gene has CDR1 LNHDA and CDR2 SQIVND (reference sequence). The CDR3 nucleotides read TGTGCCACTGACCAGCGGGGAGGGCCTGACAATGAGCAGTTCTTC. Amino acids: CATDQRGGPDNEQFF.

This clone is a singleton in its sample. This chain links TRBV7-9 with TRBJ2-3; maybe TRBD1 (6 bases). This CDR3 region has 15 residues. Germline CDR1 reads SEHNR; CDR2 reads FQNEAQ (reference sequence). With 1 base removed from V and 3 bases from J, the gap between germline ends came to 11 bases. The CDR3 DNA is TGTGCCAGCAGCTTAGTAGTGGGACATACAGATACGCAGTATTTT. Residues: CASSLVVGHTDTQYF.

The chain combines TRBV28 with TRBJ2-3; weak D call: TRBD1 (6 bases). The CDR3 consists of 15 residues. V was trimmed by 5 bases and J by 8 bases, leaving 20 bases between them. Germline V gives CDR1 MDHEN, CDR2 SYDVKM. The CDR3 sequence: CASSAPRQALSTQYF. The CDR3 coding sequence is TGTGCCAGCAGTGCCCCGAGACAGGCTTTGAGTACGCAGTATTTT.

The V and J genes are TRBV7-8 and TRBJ1-1, with a weak D call TRBD1 (5 bases). The CDR3 covers 13 residues. Trimming left V 0 bases short and J 11 bases short, with 13 bases between. Per the germline V gene, CDR1 is SGHVS and CDR2 is FQNEAQ. CDR3 sequence reads: CASSLAPEGTAFF. In DNA, the CDR3 is TGTGCCAGCAGCTTAGCCCCCGAGGGGACGGCTTTCTTT.

This clone was detected once. This chain uses TRBV21-1 with TRBJ1-1. TRBV21-1 counts as a pseudogene. The CDR3 is 12 residues long. CDR3 protein: CASLRGDTEAFF. In DNA form, the CDR3 reads TGTGCCAGCCTCCGGGGGGACACTGAAGCTTTCTTT.

CDR3 nucleotides: TGTGCCAGCTCACCAGAGCCGTTCTCGGGGATAAATCAGCCCCAGCATTTT. Amino acid sequence: CASSPEPFSGINQPQHF. V is TRBV18 and J is TRBJ1-5, with D uncertain. Trimming took 2 bases from V and 4 from J, leaving 18 bases between them. CDR1 KGHSH and CDR2 LQKENI come from the germline V gene. This CDR3 is built from 17 residues.

The chain couples TRBV28 to TRBJ2-2; possibly TRBD1 for D (5 bases). The CDR3 length is 17 residues. V was clipped by 2 bases and J by 3 bases, with 16 bases between them. CDR1 and CDR2 from the germline V gene are MDHEN and SYDVKM. In nucleotides, the CDR3 is TGTGCCAGCAGTTTACCGGTACAGGCTGTTGACACCGGGGAGCTGTTTTTT. It yields the protein CASSLPVQAVDTGELFF.

The rearrangement uses TRBV5-8 and TRBJ2-3, with 8 bases identical to TRBD1. Germline CDR1 SGHTS, CDR2 YDEGEE. The J segment lost 8 bases and the V segment lost 4 bases, leaving 6 bases of the junction unmatched. The CDR3 covers 13 residues. The CDR3 DNA sequence: TGTGCCAGCAGCAGACAGGGGCATGGTACGCAGTATTTT. It encodes CASSRQGHGTQYF.

V gene TRBV6-5 combines with J gene TRBJ2-7, with 8 bases identical to TRBD1. The CDR3 runs to 15 residues. Trimming took 2 bases from V and 3 from J; bases not matched to a gene: 6. Germline V CDR1 and CDR2: MNHEY, SVGAGI. The CDR3 protein is CASSYEAGGLYEQYF. The CDR3 DNA reads TGTGCCAGCAGTTACGAGGCAGGGGGCCTCTACGAGCAGTACTTC.

The chain is built from TRBV2 and TRBJ2-1; perhaps TRBD2 as D (7 bases). From germline, CDR1 is SNHLY and CDR2 FYNNEI. This CDR3 spans 16 amino acids. The V end was cut by 5 bases, the J end by 0 bases, with 14 bases between. Here the CDR3 DNA reads TGTGCCAGCAGTAGTGTAAGGGGGGGCTCCTACAATGAGCAGTTCTTC. Its protein is CASSSVRGGSYNEQFF.

The chain has TRBV6-6 and TRBJ2-5, with TRBD1 matching 8 bases. This CDR3 comprises 16 residues. In germline, CDR1 is MNHNY, CDR2 SVGAGI (reference sequence). Losses at the gene ends were 6 bases for V and 3 bases for J; bases not matched to a gene: 12. The CDR3 nucleotides are TGTGCCAGCAGCCTGAGGACAGGGCCTGGCGAAGAGACCCAGTACTTC. Its translation is CASSLRTGPGEETQYF.

This clone was detected only once. The chain has TRBV6-1 and TRBJ2-1, with D possibly matching TRBD1 (6 bases). Germline CDR1 MNHNS, CDR2 SASEGT. The V and J ends lost 10 bases and 3 bases respectively, with 16 bases between them. This CDR3 has 14 amino acids. The CDR3 loop is CATSGVIYYNEQFF. The CDR3 DNA reads TGTGCCACCTCAGGGGTCATTTACTACAATGAGCAGTTCTTC.

This clone was seen a few times. The rearrangement links TRBV6-1 to TRBJ2-7; D is possibly TRBD2 (5 bases). V was clipped by 7 bases and J by 5 bases, with 15 bases between them. Germline CDR1 MNHNS, CDR2 SASEGT. This CDR3 spans 13 amino acids. CDR3 DNA: TGTGCCAGCATTGTTTGGGGAGACCACGAGCAGTACTTC. It translates to CASIVWGDHEQYF.

The chain uses TRBV5-1 and TRBJ2-6, with D unresolved. The germline CDR1 and CDR2 sequences are SGHRS and YFSETQ. The V and J ends lost 4 bases and 2 bases respectively, with 7 bases between them. This CDR3 region has 14 residues. The CDR3 sequence: CASSEQTGANVLTF. In DNA form, the CDR3 reads TGCGCCAGCAGCGAACAAACTGGGGCCAACGTCCTGACTTTC.

The chain links TRBV27 to TRBJ2-2; D possibly corresponds to TRBD2 (6 bases). The germline V and J ends were trimmed by 7 bases and 1 base, with 10 bases remaining between them. Germline V CDR1 and CDR2: MNHEY, SMNVEV (reference sequence). This CDR3 region has 14 residues. The CDR3, as DNA: TGTGCCAGCAAAGCGGGTTGGAACACCGGGGAGCTGTTTTTT. Its translation is CASKAGWNTGELFF.

The rearrangement joins TRBV11-2 to TRBJ2-4, with D possibly being TRBD2 (6 bases). Trimming removed 6 bases from V and 0 bases from J, with 21 bases in between. The V gene's germline CDR1 is SGHAT and CDR2 FQNNGV. The length of the CDR3 is 18 residues. The CDR3 sequence is CASRSGRGGKIAKNIQYF. DNA for the CDR3: TGTGCCAGCAGATCCGGTAGGGGCGGGAAGATAGCCAAAAACATTCAGTACTTC.

This chain joins TRBV18 and TRBJ1-5; TRBD1 aligns across 7 bases. V dropped 3 bases and J dropped 0; count of bases not matched to a gene: 5. The CDR3 sequence is 16 residues long. Germline V gene lookup returns CDR1 KGHSH and CDR2 LQKENI. The CDR3 region is CASSPGTALSNQPQHF. The CDR3 nucleotides read TGTGCCAGCTCACCCGGGACAGCCCTTAGCAATCAGCCCCAGCATTTT.

This chain joins TRBV6-5 and TRBJ1-2; unclear D gene. The CDR3 covers 13 residues. Germline lookup yields CDR1 MNHEY and CDR2 SVGAGI. The V and J ends lost 4 bases and 2 bases respectively, with 8 bases between them. The chain's CDR3 is CASSLAVNYGYTF. CDR3 bases: TGTGCCAGCAGTTTGGCAGTCAACTATGGCTACACCTTC.

V and J are TRBV4-2 and TRBJ2-3, with TRBD2 as a possible D gene (5 bases). The V end lost 1 base, the J end lost 1 base, and 12 bases lay between the germline ends. This CDR3 is built from 16 residues. Germline CDR1 and CDR2: LGHNA and YNFKEQ. CDR3 residues: CASSQVGNLGTDTQYF. The CDR3 region has the DNA TGTGCCAGCAGCCAAGTCGGGAATCTCGGCACAGATACGCAGTATTTT.

The chain uses TRBV9 and TRBJ2-3; D call uncertain. Trimming took 0 bases from V and 4 from J, leaving 3 bases between them. The CDR3 loop spans 12 amino acids. Germline assignment: CDR1 SGDLS and CDR2 YYNGEE. CDR3 amino acids: CASSVGADTQYF. The CDR3 nucleotides read TGTGCCAGCAGCGTAGGGGCAGATACGCAGTATTTT.

In its sample, this clone was seen a few times. The CDR3 loop reads CASSTDAPGGANVLTF. CDR3 bases: TGTGCCAGCAGTACGGACGCCCCTGGCGGGGCCAACGTCCTGACTTTC. The chain uses TRBV27 and TRBJ2-6; D is ambiguous. Looked up from germline, CDR1 is MNHEY and CDR2 is SMNVEV (reference sequence). The V end lost 5 bases, the J end lost 4 bases, and 15 bases lay between the germline ends. The CDR3 is 16 residues long.

The rearrangement links TRBV6-4 to TRBJ2-2; D gene unclear. The CDR3 is 14 residues long. CDR1 MRHNA and CDR2 SNTAGT come from the germline V gene. Trimming took 1 base from V and 5 from J, leaving 8 bases between them. CDR3 in amino acids: CASSDLTETGELFF. The DNA of the CDR3 is TGTGCCAGCAGTGACTTAACGGAGACCGGGGAGCTGTTTTTT.